This T cell receptor (beta chain) was sequenced for a study of T cells after yellow fever vaccination (dated by TCRdb to between 2018 and 2021). Regarding the study in general: Libraries from fractions with low cell numbers were prepared with the SMART-Seq v4 Ultra Low Input RNA kit. To follow T-cell clones before and after both primary and booster YFV17D yellow fever vaccination, bulk TCR alpha and beta repertoires underwent longitudinal sequencing. The cohort comprised two healthy male donors, one aged 18 to 29 and one aged 30 to 40 years. Blood samples were taken at several timepoints before and after primary and secondary immunization, and bulk PBMC replicates and cell subsets were isolated.

This clonotype has only a few counts. The target of this receptor is not known. Base qualities were left out, and no much larger clone turns up one base away. The CDR3 covers 15 residues, taking in both the cysteine and the phenylalanine. The sequence is cut down to CDR3 DNA, 45 bases in frame from base 1. Clipping removes 0 bases from V and 6 bases from J, with 4 as the unmatched junction base count. As encoded in the germline V gene, CDR1 is MNHEY while CDR2 is SVGAGI. The intended sense of this specimen's treatment or condition label: live attenuated yellow fever vaccine strain. A standard Ficoll-Paque protocol was used to isolate PBMCs from peripheral blood. Dynabeads CD4 and CD8 positive selection kits were used to isolate CD4 and CD8 T-cell fractions. RNA was extracted with TriZol from bulk PBMCs, CD4 and CD8 fractions, and dextramer-positive and dextramer-negative fractions. TCR cDNA was made using 5'RACE template switching, a step that added a universal primer site and unique molecular identifiers. Priming of cDNA synthesis was performed from both the TCR alpha and TCR beta constant segments. Two PCR steps were used to amplify libraries, with sample barcodes and sequencing adapters being added in the second step. Sequencing of the libraries was done on either Illumina HiSeq 2500 (2x100 bp) or NovaSeq (2x150 bp). The original methods were these. Reads were demultiplexed and collapsed into UMI consensus sequences with MIGEC, and V(D)J alignment was performed with MiXCR. Vaccine-responding clonotypes were identified with edgeR using replicate PBMC samples, with FDR below 0.01 and a log2 fold change above 5 up to day 15 being required. CD4 or CD8 identity was assigned to each bulk clonotype according to whether the clonotype was present at higher abundance in the sequenced CD4 repertoire or the sequenced CD8 repertoire. TCRdb redid the processing of the public reads, applying fastp at Q25 and MiXCR, and retained in-frame beta chains. Identical CDR3 proteins give one entry, which carries the most common genes and DNA. TCRdb, not the original authors, processed these V and J calls. The sample contains 150,000 or so distinct CDR3 sequences, almost 7% of them found a single time. Of the sample, roughly 2.5% is held by the ten largest clones.

Broad study findings and their caveats: Compared with the primary T-cell response, the secondary T-cell response was weaker but faster, peaking on day 5 rather than day 15. Computational filtering was needed because FACS-sorted repertoires could contain abundant contaminating clonotypes from the bulk population. A small share of clonotypes was detected in both CD4 and CD8 compartments, with the overlap likely arising from convergent recombination. Most clones expanded after primary vaccination were re-detected after the booster (around 96% of CD4 and about 88% of CD8), suggesting broad memory maintenance. Because the study included only a couple of donors, the extent to which the findings can be generalized is limited.

The chain was built from TRBV6-5 and TRBJ2-7; 11 of the junction bases match TRBD1. Sequencing used CD4+ T cells sorted from PBMCs, obtained 4 to 6 days after the first yellow fever vaccination. The TCR comes from a man between 18 and 29 years old who received the YFV17D yellow fever vaccine. The CDR3 is CASSYSIGTGGEQYF. DNA sequence: TGTGCCAGCAGTTACTCGATAGGGACAGGGGGCGAGCAGTACTTC.